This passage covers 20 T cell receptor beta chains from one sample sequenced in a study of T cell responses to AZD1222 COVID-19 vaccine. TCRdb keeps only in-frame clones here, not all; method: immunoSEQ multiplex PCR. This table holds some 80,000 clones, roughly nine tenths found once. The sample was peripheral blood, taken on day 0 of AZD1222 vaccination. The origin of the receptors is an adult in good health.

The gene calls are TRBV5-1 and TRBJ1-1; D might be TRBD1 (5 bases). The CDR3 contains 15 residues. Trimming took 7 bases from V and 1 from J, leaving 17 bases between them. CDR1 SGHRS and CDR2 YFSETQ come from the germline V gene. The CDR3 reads CASFRGAGGNTEAFF. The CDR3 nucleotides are TGCGCCAGCTTCCGAGGGGCGGGGGGGAACACTGAAGCTTTCTTT.

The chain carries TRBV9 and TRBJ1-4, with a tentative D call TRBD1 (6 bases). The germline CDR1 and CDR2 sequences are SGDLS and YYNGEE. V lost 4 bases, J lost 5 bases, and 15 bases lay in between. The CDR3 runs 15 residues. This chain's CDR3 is CASSSRQGQNEKLFF. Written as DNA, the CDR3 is TGTGCCAGCAGCTCCCGTCAGGGGCAGAATGAAAAACTGTTTTTT.

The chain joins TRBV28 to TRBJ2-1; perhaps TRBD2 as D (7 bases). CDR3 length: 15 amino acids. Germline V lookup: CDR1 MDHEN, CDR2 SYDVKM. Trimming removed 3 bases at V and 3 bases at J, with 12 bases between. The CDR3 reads CASSLGGAGYNEQFF. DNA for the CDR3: TGTGCCAGCAGTTTGGGGGGGGCAGGCTACAATGAGCAGTTCTTC.

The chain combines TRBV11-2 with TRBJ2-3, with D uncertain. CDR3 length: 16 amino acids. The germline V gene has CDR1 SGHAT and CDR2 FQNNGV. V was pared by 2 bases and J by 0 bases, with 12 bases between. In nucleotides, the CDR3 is TGTGCCAGCAGCTTATTCCGGGTTCCTAGCACAGATACGCAGTATTTT. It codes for CASSLFRVPSTDTQYF. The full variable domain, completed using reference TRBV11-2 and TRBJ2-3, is EAGVAQSPRYKIIEKRQSVAFWCNPISGHATLYWYQQILGQGPKLLIQFQNNGVVDDSQLPKDRFSAERLKGVDSTLKIQPAKLEDSAVYLCASSLFRVPSTDTQYFGPGTRLTVL.

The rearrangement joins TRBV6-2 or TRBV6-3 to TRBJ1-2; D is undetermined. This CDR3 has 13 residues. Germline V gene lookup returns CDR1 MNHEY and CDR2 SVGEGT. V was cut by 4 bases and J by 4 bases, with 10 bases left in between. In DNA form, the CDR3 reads TGTGCCAGCAGTTTTTCCCAGGTCTATGGCTACACCTTC. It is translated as CASSFSQVYGYTF.

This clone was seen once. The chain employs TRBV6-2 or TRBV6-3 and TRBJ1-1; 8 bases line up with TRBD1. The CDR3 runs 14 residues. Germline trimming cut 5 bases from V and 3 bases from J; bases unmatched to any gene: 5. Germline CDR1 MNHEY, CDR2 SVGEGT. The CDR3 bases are TGTGCCAGCAGTCGTTACAGGGGGGACACTGAAGCTTTCTTT. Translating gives CASSRYRGDTEAFF.

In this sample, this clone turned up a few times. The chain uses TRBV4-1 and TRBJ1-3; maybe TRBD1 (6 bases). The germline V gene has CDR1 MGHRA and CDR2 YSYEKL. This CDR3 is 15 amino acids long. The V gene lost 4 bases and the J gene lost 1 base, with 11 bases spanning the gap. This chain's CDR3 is CASSRYQGSGNTIYF. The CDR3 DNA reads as TGCGCCAGCAGCCGATACCAGGGGTCTGGAAACACCATATATTTT.

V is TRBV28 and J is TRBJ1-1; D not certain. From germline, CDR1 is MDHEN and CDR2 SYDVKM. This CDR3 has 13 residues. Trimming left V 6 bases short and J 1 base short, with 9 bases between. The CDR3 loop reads CASSPGGNTEAFF. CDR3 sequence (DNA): TGTGCCAGCAGCCCTGGCGGGAACACTGAAGCTTTCTTT.

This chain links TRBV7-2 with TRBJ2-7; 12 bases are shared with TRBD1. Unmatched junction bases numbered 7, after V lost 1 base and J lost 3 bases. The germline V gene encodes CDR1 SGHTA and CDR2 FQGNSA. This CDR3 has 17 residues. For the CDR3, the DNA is TGTGCCAGCAGCTTAGTTTTCGGGGACAGGGGGCTCTACGAGCAGTACTTC. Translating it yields CASSLVFGDRGLYEQYF.

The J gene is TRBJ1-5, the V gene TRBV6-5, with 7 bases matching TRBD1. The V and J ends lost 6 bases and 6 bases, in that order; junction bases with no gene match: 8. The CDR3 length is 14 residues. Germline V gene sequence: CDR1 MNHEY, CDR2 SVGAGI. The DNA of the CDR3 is TGTGCCAGCAGGCAAACAGGGGATGTTCAGCCCCAGCATTTT. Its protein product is CASRQTGDVQPQHF.

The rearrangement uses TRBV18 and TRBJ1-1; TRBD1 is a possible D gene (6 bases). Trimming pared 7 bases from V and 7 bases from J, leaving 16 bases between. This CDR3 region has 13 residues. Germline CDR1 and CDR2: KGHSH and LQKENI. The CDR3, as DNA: TGTGCCAGCTTTGAGATACAGGGAAGTGAAGCTTTCTTT. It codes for CASFEIQGSEAFF.

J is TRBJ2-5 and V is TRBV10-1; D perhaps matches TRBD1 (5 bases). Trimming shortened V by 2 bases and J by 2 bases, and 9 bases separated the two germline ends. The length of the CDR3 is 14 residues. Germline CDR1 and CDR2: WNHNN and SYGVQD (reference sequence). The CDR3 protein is CASSERDSQETQYF. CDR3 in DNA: TGCGCCAGCAGTGAGCGCGACAGTCAAGAGACCCAGTACTTC.

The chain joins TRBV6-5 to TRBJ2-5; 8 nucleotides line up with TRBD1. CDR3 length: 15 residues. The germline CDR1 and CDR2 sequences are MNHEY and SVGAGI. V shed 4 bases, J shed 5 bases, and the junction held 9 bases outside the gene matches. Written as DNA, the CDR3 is TGTGCCAGCAGTTGGGACAGGTCGGTTGTCGAGACCCAGTACTTC. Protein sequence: CASSWDRSVVETQYF.

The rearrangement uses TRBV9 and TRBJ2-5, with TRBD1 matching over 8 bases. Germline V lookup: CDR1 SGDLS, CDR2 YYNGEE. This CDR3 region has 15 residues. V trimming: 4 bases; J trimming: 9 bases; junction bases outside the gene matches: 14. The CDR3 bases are TGTGCCAGCAGCCCGGACAGGGCCTTATCTGGGGCCCAGTACTTC. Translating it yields CASSPDRALSGAQYF.

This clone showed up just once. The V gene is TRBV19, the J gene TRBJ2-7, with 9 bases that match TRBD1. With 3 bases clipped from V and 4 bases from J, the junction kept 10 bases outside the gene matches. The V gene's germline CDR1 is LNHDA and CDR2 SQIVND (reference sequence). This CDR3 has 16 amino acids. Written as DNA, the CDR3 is TGTGCCAGTAGTATCGGGCCGGGCGGGACAGGGTACGAGCAGTACTTC. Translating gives CASSIGPGGTGYEQYF.

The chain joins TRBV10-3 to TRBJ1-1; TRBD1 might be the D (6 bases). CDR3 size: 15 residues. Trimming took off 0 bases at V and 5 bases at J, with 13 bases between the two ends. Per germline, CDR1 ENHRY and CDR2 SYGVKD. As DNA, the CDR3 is TGTGCCATCAGTGAGTCGACGGGGGGGCGTACTGAAGCTTTCTTT. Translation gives CAISESTGGRTEAFF.

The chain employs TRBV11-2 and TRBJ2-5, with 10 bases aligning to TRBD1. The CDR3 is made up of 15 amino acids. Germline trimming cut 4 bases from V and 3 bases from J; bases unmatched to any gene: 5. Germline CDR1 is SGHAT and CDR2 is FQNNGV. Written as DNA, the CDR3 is TGTGCCAGCAGCTCCGTGGACAGGGGGAAAGAGACCCAGTACTTC. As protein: CASSSVDRGKETQYF.

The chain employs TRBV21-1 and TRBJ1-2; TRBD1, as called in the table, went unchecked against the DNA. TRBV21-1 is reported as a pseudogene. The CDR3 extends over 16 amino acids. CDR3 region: CASSKVDSGWDYGYTF. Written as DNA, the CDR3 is TGTGCCAGCAGCAAAGTGGACAGCGGTTGGGACTATGGCTACACCTTC.

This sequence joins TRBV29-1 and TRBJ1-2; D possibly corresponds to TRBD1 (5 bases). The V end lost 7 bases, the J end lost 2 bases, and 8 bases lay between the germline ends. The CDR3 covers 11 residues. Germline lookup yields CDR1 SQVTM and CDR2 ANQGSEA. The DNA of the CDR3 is TGCAGCGGCGGGGACAACTATGGCTACACCTTC. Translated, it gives CSGGDNYGYTF.

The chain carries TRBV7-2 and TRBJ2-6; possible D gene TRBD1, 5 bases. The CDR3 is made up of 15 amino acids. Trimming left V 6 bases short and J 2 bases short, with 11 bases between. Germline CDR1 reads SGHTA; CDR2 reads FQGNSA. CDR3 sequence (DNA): TGTGCCAGCAGATATAGACAGCCTGGGGCCAACGTCCTGACTTTC. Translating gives CASRYRQPGANVLTF.